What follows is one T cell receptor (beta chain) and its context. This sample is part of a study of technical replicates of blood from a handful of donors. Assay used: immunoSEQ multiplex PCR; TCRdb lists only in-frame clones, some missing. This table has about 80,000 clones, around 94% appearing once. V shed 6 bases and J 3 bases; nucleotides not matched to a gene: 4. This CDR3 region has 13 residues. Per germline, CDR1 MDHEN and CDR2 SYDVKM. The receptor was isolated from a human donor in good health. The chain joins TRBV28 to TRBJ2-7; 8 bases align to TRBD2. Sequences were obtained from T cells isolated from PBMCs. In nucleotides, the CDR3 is TGTGCCAGCAGCCCCGGGACTAGCTACGAGCAGTACTTC. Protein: CASSPGTSYEQYF.